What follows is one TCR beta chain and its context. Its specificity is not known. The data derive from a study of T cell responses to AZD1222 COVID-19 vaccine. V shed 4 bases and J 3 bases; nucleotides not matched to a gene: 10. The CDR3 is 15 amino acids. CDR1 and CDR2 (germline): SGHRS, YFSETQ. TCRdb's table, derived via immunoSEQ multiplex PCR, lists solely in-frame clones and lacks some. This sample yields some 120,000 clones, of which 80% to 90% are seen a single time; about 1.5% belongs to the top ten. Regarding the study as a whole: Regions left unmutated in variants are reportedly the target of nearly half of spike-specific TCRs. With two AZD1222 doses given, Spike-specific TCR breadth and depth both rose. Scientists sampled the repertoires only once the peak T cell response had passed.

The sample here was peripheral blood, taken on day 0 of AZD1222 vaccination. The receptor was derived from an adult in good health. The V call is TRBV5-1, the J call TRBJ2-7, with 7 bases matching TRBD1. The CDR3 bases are TGCGCCAGCAGCACCCAGGGGGTATCGAACTACGAGCAGTACTTC. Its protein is CASSTQGVSNYEQYF.